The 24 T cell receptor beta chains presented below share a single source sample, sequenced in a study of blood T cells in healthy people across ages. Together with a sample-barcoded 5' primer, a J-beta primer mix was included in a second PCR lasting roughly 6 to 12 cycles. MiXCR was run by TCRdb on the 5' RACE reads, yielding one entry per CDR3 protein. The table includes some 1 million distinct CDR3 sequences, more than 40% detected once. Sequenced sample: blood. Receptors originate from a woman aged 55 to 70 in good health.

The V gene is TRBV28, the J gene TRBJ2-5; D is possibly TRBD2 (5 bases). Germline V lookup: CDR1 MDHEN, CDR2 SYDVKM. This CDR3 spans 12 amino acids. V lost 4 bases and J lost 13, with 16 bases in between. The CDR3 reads CASSSPYSRGYF. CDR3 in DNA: TGTGCCAGCAGTTCCCCCTATAGTCGGGGGTACTTC.

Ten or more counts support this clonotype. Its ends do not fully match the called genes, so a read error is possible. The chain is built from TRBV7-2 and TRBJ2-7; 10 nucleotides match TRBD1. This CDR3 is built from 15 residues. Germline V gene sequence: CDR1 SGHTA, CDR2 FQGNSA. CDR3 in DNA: TGTGCCAGCAGTTTAGGGGGGACAGGGGCCTACGAGCAGTACTTC. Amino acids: CASSLGGTGAYEQYF.

CDR3 DNA sequence: TGTGCCAGCAGTTACTCGTCTACTGAGACCCAGTACTTC. Encoded protein: CASSYSSTETQYF. The chain carries TRBV6-5 and TRBJ2-5, with D unclear. Germline V gene data show CDR1 as MNHEY and CDR2 as SVGAGI. The CDR3 has 13 residues. V gave up 0 bases and J gave up 5 bases, with 7 bases separating them.

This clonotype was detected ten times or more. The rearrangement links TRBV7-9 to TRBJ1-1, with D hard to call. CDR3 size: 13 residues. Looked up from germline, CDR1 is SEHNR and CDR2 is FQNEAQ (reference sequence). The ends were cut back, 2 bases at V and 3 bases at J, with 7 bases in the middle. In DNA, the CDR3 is TGTGCCAGCAGCTTAACCAAGGACACTGAAGCTTTCTTT. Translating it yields CASSLTKDTEAFF.

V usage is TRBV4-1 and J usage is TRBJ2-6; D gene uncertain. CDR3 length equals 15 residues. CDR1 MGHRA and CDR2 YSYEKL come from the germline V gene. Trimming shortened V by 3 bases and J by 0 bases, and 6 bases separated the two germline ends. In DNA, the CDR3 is TGCGCCAGCAGCCATCTGATCTCTGGGGCCAACGTCCTGACTTTC. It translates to CASSHLISGANVLTF.

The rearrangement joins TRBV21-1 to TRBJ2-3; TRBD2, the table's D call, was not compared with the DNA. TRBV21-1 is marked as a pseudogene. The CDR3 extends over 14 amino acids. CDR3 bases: TGTGCCAGCAGCAAACGAGCGGCCACAGATACGCAGTATTTT. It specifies CASSKRAATDTQYF.

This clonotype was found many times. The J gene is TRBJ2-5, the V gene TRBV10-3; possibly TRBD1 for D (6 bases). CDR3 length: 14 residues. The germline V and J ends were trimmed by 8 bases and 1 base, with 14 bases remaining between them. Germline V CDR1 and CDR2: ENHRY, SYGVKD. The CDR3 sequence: CAIGRDRTQETQYF. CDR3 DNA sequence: TGTGCCATCGGTCGTGACAGGACCCAAGAGACCCAGTACTTC.

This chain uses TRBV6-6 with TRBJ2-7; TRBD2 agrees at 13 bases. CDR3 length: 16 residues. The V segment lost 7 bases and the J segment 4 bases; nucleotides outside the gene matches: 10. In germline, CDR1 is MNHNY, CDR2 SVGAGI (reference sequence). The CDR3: CASTEGLAGAGYEQYF. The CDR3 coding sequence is TGTGCCAGCACAGAAGGACTAGCGGGAGCAGGATACGAGCAGTACTTC.

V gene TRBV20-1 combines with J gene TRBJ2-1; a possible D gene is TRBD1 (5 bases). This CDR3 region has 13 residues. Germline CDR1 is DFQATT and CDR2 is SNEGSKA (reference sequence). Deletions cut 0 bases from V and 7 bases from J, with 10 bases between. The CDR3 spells CSARDRAWNEQFF. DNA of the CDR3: TGCAGTGCTAGAGACAGGGCCTGGAATGAGCAGTTCTTC.

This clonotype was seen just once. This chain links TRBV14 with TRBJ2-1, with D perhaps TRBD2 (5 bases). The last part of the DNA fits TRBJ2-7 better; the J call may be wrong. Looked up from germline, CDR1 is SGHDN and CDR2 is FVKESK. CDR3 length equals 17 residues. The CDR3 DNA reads TGTGCCAGCAGCCTAACAAGCAGCCGCCGGGGTGAGAATGAGCAGTACTTC. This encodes CASSLTSSRRGENEQYF.

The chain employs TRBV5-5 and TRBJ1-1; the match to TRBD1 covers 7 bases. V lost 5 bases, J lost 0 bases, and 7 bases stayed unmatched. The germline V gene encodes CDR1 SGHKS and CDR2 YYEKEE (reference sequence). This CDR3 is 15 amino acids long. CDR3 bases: TGTGCCAGCAGTATCAGGGACAGCCTGAACACTGAAGCTTTCTTT. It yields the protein CASSIRDSLNTEAFF.

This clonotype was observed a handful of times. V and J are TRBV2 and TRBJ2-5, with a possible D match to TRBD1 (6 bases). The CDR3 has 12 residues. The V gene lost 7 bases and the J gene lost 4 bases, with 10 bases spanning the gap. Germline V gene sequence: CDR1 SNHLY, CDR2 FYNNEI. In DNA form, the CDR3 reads TGTGCCAGCAAAGGGGGTATAGAGACCCAGTACTTC. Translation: CASKGGIETQYF.

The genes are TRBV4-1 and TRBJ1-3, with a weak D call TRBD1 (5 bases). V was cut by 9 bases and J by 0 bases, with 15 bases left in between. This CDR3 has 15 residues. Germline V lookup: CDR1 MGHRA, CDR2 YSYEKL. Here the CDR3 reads CASRDPGDSGNTIYF. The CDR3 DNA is TGCGCCAGTCGGGACCCCGGCGACTCTGGAAACACCATATATTTT.

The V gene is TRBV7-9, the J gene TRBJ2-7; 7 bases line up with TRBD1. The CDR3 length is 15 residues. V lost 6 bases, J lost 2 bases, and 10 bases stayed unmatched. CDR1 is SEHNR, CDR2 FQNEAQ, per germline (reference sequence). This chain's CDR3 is CASSKNRGRTYEQYF. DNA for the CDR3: TGTGCCAGCAGTAAAAACAGGGGCCGAACCTACGAGCAGTACTTC.

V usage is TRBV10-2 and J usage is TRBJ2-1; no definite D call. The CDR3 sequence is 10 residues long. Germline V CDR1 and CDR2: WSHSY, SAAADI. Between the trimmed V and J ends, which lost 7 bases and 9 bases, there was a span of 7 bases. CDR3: CASMASEQFF. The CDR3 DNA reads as TGCGCCAGCATGGCGTCTGAGCAGTTCTTC.

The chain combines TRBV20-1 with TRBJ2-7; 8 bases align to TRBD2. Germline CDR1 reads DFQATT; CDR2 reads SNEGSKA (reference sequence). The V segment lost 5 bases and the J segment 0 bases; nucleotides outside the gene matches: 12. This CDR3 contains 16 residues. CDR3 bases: TGCAGTGCTTACAGCCGGGAGGGCCATTTCTCCTACGAGCAGTACTTC. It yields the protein CSAYSREGHFSYEQYF.

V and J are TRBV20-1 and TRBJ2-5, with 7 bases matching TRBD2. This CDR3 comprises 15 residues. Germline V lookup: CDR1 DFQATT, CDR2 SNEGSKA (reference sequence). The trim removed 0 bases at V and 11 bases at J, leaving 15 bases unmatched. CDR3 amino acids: CSARDGRGTYNEQYF. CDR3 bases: TGCAGTGCTAGAGATGGGAGGGGAACCTACAATGAGCAGTACTTC.

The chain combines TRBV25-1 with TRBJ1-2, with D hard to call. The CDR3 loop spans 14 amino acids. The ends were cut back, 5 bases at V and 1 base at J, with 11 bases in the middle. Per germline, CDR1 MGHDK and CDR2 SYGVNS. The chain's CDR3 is CASSNTWINYGYTF. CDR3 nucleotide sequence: TGTGCCAGCAGTAATACGTGGATTAACTATGGCTACACCTTC.

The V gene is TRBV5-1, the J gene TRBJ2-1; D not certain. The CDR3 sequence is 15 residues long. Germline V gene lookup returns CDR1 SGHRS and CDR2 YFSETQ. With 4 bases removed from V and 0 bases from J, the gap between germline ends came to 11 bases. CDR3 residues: CASSTSPSSYNEQFF. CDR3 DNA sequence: TGCGCCAGCAGCACGTCACCGAGCTCCTACAATGAGCAGTTCTTC.

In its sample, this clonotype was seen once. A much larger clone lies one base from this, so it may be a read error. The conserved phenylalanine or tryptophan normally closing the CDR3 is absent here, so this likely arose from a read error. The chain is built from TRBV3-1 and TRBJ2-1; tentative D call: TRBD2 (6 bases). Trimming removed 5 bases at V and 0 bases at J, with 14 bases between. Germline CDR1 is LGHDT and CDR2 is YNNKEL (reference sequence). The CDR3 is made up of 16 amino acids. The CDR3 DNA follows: TGTGCCAGCAGCGATAGCGGAAAGAGCTCCTACAATGAGCAGTTCCTC. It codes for CASSDSGKSSYNEQFL.

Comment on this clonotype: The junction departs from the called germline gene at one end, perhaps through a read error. The CDR3: CAGRLAKNTGELFF. DNA for the CDR3: TGTGCCGGCAGACTAGCGAAAAACACCGGGGAGCTGTTTTTT. V is TRBV6-1 and J is TRBJ2-2; 8 positions agree with TRBD2. This CDR3 contains 14 residues. Germline V CDR1 and CDR2: MNHNS, SASEGT.

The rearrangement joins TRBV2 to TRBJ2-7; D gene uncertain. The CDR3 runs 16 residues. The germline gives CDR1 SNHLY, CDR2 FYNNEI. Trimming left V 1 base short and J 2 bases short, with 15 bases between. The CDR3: CASSEGSSPPTYEQYF. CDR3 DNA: TGTGCCAGCAGTGAAGGCTCTTCACCCCCCACCTACGAGCAGTACTTC.

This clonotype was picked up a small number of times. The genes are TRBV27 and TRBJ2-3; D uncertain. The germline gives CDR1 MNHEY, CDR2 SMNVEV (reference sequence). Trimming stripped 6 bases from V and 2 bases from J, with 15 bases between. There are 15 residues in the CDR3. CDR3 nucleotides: TGTGCCAGCAGCACTTACAGCCATTTCACAGATACGCAGTATTTT. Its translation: CASSTYSHFTDTQYF.

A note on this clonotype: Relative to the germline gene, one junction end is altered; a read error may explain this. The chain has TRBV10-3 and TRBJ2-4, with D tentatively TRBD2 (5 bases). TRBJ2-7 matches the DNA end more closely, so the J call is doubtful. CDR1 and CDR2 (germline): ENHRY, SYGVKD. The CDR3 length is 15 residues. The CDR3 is CTISESTDLPYEQYF. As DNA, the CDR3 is TGTACCATCAGTGAGTCGACGGACTTACCCTACGAGCAGTACTTC.